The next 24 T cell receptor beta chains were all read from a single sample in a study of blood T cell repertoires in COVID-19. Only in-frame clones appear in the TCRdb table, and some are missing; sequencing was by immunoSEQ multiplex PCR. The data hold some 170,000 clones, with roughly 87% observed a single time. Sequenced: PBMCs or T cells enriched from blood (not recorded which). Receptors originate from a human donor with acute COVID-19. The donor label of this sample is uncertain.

The CDR3 reads CASSLSRGTNTGELFF. CDR3 coding DNA: TGTGCCAGCAGCTTAAGTCGAGGGACTAACACCGGGGAGCTGTTTTTT. This chain connects TRBV7-3 to TRBJ2-2; possibly TRBD2 for D (6 bases). V was cut by 1 base and J by 2 bases, with 11 bases left in between. CDR1 is SGHTA and CDR2 is FQGTGA in the germline V gene. CDR3 length equals 16 residues.

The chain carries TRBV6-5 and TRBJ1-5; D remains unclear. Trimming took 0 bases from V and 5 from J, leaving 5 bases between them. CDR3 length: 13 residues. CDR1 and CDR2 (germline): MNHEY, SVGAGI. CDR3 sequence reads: CASSYSLYQPQHF. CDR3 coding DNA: TGTGCCAGCAGTTACTCACTTTATCAGCCCCAGCATTTT.

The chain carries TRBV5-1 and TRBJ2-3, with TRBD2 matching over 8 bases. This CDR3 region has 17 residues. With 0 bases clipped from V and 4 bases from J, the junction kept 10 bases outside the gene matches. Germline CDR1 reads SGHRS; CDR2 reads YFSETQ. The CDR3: CASSLAVSAGAADTQYF. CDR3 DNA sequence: TGCGCCAGCAGCTTGGCCGTTTCAGCGGGGGCTGCAGATACGCAGTATTTT.

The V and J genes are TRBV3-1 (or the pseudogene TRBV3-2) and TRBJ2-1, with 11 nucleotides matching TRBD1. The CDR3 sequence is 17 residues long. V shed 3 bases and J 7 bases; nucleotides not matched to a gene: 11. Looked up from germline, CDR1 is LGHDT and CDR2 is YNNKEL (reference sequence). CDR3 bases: TGTGCCAGCAGCCACTTGACCGGGACAGGGGGATGGAATGAGCAGTTCTTC. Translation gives CASSHLTGTGGWNEQFF.

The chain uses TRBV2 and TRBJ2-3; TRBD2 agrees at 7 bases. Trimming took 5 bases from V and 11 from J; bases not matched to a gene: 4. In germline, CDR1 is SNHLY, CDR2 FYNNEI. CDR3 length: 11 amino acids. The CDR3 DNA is TGTGCCAGCAGTTACGGCGGGGGGCAGTATTTT. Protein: CASSYGGGQYF.

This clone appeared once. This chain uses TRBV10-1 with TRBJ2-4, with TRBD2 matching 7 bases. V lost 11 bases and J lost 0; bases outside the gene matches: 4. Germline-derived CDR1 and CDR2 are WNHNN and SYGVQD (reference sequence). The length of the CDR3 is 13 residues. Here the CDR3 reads CACGRVAKNIQYF. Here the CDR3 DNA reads TGCGCCTGCGGGAGAGTAGCCAAAAACATTCAGTACTTC.

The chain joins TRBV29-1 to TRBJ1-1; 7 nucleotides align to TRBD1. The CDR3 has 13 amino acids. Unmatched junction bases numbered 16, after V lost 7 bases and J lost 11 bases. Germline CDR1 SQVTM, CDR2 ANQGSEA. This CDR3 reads CSALQGSGHGAFF. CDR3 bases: TGCAGCGCTCTACAGGGGAGCGGCCATGGTGCTTTCTTT.

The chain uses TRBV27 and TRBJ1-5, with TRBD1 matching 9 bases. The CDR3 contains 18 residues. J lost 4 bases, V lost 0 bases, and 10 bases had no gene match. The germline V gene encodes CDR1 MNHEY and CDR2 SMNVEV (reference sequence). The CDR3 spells CASSLSSGTGRNNQPQHF. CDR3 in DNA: TGTGCCAGCAGTTTATCATCCGGGACAGGGAGGAATAATCAGCCCCAGCATTTT.

The CDR3 DNA follows: TGTGCCAGCAGCCCCGGGACTCCTCGGGGGACTGAAGCTTTCTTT. It yields the protein CASSPGTPRGTEAFF. The V and J genes are TRBV28 and TRBJ1-1; D perhaps matches TRBD1 (5 bases). V was cut by 6 bases and J by 5 bases, with 19 bases left in between. CDR1 is MDHEN and CDR2 is SYDVKM in the germline V gene. CDR3 length: 15 residues.

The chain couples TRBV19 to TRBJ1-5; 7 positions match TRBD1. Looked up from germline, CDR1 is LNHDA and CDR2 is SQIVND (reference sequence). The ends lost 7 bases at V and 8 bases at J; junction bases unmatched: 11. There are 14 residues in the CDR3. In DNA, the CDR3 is TGTGCCAGTACTATTTGGGACAGCTTGGAGCCCCAGCATTTT. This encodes CASTIWDSLEPQHF.

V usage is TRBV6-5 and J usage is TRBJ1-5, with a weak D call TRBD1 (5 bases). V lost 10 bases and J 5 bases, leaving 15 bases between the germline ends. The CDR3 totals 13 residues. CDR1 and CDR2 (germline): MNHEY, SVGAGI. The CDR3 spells CATTQGFDQPQHF. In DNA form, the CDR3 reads TGTGCCACTACTCAGGGCTTCGATCAGCCCCAGCATTTT.

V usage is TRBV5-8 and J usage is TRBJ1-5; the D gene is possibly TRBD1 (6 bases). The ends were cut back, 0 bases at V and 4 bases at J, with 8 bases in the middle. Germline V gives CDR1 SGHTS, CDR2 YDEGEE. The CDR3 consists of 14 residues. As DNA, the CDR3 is TGTGCCAGCAGCTTGGAAGGACAGAATCAGCCCCAGCATTTT. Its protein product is CASSLEGQNQPQHF. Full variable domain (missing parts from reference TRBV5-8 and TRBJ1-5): EAGVTQSPTHLIKTRGQQATLRCSPISGHTSVYWYQQALGLGLQFLLWYDEGEERNRGNFPPRFSGRQFPNYSSELNVNALELEDSALYLCASSLEGQNQPQHFGDGTRLSIL.

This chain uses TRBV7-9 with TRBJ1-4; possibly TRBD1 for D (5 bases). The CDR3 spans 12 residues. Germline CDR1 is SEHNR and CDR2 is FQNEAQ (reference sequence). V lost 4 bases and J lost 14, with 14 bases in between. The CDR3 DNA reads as TGTGCCAGCAGCTCGCAGGGCGGATCTCTGTTTTTT. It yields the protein CASSSQGGSLFF. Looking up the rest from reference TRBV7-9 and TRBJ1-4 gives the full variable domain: DTGVSQNPRHKITKRGQNVTFRCDPISEHNRLYWYRQTLGQGPEFLTYFQNEAQLEKSRLLSDRFSAERPKGSFSTLEIQRTEQGDSAMYLCASSSQGGSLFFGSGTQLSVL.

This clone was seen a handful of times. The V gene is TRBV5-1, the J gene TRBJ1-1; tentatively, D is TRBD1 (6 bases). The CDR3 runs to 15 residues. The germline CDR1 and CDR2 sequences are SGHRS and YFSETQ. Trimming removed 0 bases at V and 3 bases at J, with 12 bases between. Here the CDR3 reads CASSLAPGADTEAFF. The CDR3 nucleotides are TGCGCCAGCAGCTTGGCCCCAGGGGCTGACACTGAAGCTTTCTTT.

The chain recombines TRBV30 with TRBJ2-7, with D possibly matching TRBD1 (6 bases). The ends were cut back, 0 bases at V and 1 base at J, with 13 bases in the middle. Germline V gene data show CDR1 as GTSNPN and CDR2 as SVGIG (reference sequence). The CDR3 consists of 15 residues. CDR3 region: CAWSVWGLGSYEQYF. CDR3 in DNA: TGTGCCTGGAGTGTGTGGGGGCTTGGGTCCTACGAGCAGTACTTC.

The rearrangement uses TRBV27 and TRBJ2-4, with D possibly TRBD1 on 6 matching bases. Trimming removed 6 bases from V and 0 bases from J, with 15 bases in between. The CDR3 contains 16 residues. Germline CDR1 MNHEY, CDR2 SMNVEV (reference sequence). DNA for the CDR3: TGTGCCAGCAGCCGCCAGGACAGTATAGCCAAAAACATTCAGTACTTC. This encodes CASSRQDSIAKNIQYF.

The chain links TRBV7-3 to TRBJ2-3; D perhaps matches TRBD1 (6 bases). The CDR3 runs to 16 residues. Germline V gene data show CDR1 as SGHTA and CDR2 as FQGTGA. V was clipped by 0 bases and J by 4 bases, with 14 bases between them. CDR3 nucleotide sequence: TGTGCCAGCAGCTTAACACGATCAGGGGCGGCAGATACGCAGTATTTT. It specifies CASSLTRSGAADTQYF.

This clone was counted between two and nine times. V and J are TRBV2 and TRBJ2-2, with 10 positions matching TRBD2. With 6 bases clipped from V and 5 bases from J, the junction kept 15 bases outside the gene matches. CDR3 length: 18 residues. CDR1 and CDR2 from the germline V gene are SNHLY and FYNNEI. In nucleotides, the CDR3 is TGTGCCAGCAGAGATCTAGCGGGGGCCCATATGGGGACCGGGGAGCTGTTTTTT. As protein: CASRDLAGAHMGTGELFF.

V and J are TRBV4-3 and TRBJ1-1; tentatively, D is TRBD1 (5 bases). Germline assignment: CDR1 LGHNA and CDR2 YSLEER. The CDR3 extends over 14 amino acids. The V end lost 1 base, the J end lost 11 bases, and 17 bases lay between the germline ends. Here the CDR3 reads CASSQVNEEGMAFF. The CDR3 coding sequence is TGCGCCAGCAGCCAAGTAAACGAGGAGGGGATGGCTTTCTTT.

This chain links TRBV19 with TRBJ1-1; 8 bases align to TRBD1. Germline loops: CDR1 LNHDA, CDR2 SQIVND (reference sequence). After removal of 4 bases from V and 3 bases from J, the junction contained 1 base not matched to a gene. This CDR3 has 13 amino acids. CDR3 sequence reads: CASSTGGHTEAFF. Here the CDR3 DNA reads TGTGCCAGTAGTACAGGGGGCCACACTGAAGCTTTCTTT. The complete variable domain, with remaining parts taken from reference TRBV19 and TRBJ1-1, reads DGGITQSPKYLFRKEGQNVTLSCEQNLNHDAMYWYRQDPGQGLRLIYYSQIVNDFQKGDIAEGYSVSREKKESFPLTVTSAQKNPTAFYLCASSTGGHTEAFFGQGTRLTVV.

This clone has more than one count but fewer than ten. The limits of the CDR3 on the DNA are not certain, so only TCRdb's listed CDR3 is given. The CDR3 region is CASSQDPSGRAGPREETQYF. V and J are TRBV4-3 and TRBJ2-5; the tabulated D call, TRBD2, remains unverified against the DNA. Germline V gives CDR1 LGHNA, CDR2 YSLEER. The CDR3 has 20 residues if both end residues are counted.

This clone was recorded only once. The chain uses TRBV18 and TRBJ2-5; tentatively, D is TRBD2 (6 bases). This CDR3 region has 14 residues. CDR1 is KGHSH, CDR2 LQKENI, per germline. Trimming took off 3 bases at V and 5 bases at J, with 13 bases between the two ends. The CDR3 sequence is CASSPGDLRETQYF. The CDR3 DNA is TGTGCCAGCTCACCGGGGGACTTGAGGGAGACCCAGTACTTC.

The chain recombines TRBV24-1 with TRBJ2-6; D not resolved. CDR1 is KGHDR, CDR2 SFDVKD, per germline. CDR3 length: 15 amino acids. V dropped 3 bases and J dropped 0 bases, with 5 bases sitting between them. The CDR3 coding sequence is TGTGCCACCAGTGATCCGGGCTCTGGGGCCAACGTCCTGACTTTC. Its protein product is CATSDPGSGANVLTF.

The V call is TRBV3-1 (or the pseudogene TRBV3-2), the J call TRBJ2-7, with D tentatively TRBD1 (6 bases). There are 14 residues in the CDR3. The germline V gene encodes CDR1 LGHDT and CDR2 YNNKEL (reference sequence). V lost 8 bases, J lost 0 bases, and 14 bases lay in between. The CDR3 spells CASRRTADSYEQYF. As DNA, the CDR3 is TGTGCCAGCCGCCGGACAGCCGACTCCTACGAGCAGTACTTC.